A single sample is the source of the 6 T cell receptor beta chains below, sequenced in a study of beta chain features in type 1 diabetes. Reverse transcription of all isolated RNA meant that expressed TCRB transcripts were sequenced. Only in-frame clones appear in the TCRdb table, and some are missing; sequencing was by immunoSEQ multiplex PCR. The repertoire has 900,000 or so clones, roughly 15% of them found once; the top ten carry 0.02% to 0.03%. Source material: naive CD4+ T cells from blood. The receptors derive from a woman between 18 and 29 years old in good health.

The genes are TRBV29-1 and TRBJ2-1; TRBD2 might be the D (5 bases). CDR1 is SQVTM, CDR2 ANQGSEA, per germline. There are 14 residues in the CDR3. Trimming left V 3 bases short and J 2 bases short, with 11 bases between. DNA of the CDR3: TGCAGCGTTGATATGGCGGGTACCTACAATGAGCAGTTCTTC. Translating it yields CSVDMAGTYNEQFF.

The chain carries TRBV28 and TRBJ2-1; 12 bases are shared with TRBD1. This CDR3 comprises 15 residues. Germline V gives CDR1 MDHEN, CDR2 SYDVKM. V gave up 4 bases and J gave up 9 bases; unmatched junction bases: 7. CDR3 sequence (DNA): TGTGCCAGCAGTTCCGCCGGGACAGGGGGCGGTGAGCAGTTCTTC. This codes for CASSSAGTGGGEQFF. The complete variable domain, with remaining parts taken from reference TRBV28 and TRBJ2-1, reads DVKVTQSSRYLVKRTGEKVFLECVQDMDHENMFWYRQDPGLGLRLIYFSYDVKMKEKGDIPEGYSVSREKKERFSLILESASTNQTSMYLCASSSAGTGGGEQFFGPGTRLTVL.

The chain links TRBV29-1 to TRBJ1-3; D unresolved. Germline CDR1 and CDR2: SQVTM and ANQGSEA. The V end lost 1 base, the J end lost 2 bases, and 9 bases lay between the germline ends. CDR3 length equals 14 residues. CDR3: CSVEGPGPGNTIYF. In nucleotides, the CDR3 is TGCAGCGTTGAAGGACCGGGCCCTGGAAACACCATATATTTT.

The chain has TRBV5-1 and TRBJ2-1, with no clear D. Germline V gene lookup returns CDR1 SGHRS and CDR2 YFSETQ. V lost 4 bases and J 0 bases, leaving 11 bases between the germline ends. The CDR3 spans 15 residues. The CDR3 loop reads CASSKEIGSYNEQFF. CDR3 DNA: TGCGCCAGCAGCAAGGAGATAGGCTCCTACAATGAGCAGTTCTTC.

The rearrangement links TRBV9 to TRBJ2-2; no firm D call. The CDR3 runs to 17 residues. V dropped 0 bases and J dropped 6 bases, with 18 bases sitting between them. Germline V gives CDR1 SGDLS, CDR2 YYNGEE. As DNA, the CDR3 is TGTGCCAGCAGCGTAGGCCCCCCGGGCGGTTCTGCCGGGGAGCTGTTTTTT. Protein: CASSVGPPGGSAGELFF.

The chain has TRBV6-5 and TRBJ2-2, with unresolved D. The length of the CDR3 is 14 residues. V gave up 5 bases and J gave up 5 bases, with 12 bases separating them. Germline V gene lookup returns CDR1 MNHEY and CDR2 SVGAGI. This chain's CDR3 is CASSANRETGELFF. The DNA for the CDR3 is TGTGCCAGCAGTGCGAATAGAGAGACCGGGGAGCTGTTTTTT.